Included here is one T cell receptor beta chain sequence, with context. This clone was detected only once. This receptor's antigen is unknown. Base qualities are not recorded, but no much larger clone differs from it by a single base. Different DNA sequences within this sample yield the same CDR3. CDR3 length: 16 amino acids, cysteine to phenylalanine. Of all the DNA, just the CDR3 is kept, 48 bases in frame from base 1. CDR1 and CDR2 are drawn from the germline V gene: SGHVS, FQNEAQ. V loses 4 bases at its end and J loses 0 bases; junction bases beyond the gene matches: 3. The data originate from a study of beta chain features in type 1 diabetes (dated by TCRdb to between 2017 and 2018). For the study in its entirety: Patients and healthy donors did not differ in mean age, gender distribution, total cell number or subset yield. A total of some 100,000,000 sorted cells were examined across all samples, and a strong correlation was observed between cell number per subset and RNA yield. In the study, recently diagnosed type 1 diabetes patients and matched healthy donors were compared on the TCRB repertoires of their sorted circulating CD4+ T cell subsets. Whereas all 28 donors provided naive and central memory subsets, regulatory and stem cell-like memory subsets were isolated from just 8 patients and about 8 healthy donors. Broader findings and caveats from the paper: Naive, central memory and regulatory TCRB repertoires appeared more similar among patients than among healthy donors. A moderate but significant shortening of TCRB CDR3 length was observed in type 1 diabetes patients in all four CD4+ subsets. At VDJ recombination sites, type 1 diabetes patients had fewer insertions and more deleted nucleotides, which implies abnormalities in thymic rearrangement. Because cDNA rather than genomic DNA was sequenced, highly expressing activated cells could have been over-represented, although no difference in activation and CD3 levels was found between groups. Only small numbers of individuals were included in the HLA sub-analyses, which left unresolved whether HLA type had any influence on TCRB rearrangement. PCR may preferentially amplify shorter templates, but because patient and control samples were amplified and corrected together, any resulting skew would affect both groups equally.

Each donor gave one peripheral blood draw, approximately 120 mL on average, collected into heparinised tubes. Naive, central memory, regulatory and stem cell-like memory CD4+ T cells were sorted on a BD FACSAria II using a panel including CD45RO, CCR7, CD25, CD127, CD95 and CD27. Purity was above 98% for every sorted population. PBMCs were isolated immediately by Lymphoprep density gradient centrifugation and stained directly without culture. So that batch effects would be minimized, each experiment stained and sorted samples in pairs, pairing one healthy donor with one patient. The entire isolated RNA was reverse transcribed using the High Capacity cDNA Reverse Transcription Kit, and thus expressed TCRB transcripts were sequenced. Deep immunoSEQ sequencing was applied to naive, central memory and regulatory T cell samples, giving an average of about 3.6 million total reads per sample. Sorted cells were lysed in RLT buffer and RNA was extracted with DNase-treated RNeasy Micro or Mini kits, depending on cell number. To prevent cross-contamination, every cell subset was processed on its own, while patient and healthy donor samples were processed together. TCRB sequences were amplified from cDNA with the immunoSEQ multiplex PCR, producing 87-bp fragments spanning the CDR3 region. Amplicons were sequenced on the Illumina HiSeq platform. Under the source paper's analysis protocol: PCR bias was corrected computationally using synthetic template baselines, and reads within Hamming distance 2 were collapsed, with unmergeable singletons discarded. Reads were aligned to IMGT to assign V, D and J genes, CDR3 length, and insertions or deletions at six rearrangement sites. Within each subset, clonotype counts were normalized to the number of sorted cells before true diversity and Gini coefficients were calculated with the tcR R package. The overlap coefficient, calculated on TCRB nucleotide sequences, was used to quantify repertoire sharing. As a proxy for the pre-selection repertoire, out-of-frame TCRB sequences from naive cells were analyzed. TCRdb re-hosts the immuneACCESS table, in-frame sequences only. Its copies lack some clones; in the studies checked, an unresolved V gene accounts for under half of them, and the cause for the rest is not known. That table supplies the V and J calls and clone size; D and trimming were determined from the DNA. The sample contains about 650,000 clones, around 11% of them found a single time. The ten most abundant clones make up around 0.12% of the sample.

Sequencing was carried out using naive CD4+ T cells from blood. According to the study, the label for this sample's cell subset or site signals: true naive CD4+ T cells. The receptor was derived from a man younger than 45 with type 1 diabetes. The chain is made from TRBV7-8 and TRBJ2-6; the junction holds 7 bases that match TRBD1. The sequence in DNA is TGTGCCAGCAGCTATACAGGGGACTCTGGGGCCAACGTCCTGACTTTC. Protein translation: CASSYTGDSGANVLTF.